A selection of T cell receptor beta chains follows, all from one sample in a study of blood T cell repertoires in COVID-19. The assay was immunoSEQ multiplex PCR, and TCRdb's table has in-frame clones only and misses some. Seen here are 150,000 to 200,000 clones, about 80% observed once, and the top ten hold 6.5% to 8%. The sequenced material came from peripheral blood. Receptor source: a man in his 70s with active or convalescent COVID-19. CDR3s include the opening cysteine and the closing phenylalanine or tryptophan. The D gene is left open where the match is weak. The size field is filled for only some rows; it gives once, few, many or a size class.

cdr3_aa: CASSYRQNYGYTF; cdr3_nt: TGTGCCAGCAGTTACCGACAGAACTATGGCTACACCTTC; j_call: TRBJ1-2; d_call: NA; v_call: TRBV6-5; clone_size: NA
cdr3_aa: CASSTRRNQPQHF; cdr3_nt: TGTGCCAGCAGTACCCGCCGGAATCAGCCCCAGCATTTT; j_call: TRBJ1-5; d_call: NA; v_call: TRBV27; clone_size: NA
cdr3_aa: CASSSGQQNTGELFF; cdr3_nt: TGCGCCAGCAGCTCGGGACAGCAAAACACCGGGGAGCTGTTTTTT; j_call: TRBJ2-2; d_call: TRBD1; v_call: TRBV5-1; clone_size: NA
cdr3_aa: CASSRGYTDTQYF; cdr3_nt: TGCGCCAGCAGCCGGGGATACACAGATACGCAGTATTTT; j_call: TRBJ2-3; d_call: NA; v_call: TRBV5-1; clone_size: NA
cdr3_aa: CASSFVLRGATDTQYF; cdr3_nt: TGTGCCAGCAGCTTTGTACTCCGGGGGGCGACAGATACGCAGTATTTT; j_call: TRBJ2-3; d_call: NA; v_call: TRBV11-2; clone_size: NA
cdr3_aa: CASSQSGGSSTDTQYF; cdr3_nt: TGTGCCAGCAGCCAATCGGGGGGCTCTAGCACAGATACGCAGTATTTT; j_call: TRBJ2-3; d_call: NA; v_call: TRBV7-9; clone_size: NA
cdr3_aa: CASTSDRGSSKNIQYF; cdr3_nt: TGTGCCAGTACCTCCGACAGGGGTTCGTCCAAAAACATTCAGTACTTC; j_call: TRBJ2-4; d_call: TRBD1; v_call: TRBV19; clone_size: NA
cdr3_aa: CSVEAANEKLFF; cdr3_nt: TGCAGCGTTGAGGCGGCGAATGAAAAACTGTTTTTT; j_call: TRBJ1-4; d_call: NA; v_call: TRBV29-1; clone_size: NA
cdr3_aa: CASLGQVGQPQHF; cdr3_nt: TGTGCCAGCCTGGGGCAGGTTGGGCAGCCCCAGCATTTT; j_call: TRBJ1-5; d_call: NA; v_call: TRBV19; clone_size: NA
cdr3_aa: CASSVGLAGSSYNEQFF; cdr3_nt: TGTGCCAGCAGCGTCGGACTAGCGGGGAGCTCCTACAATGAGCAGTTCTTC; j_call: TRBJ2-1; d_call: TRBD2; v_call: TRBV9; clone_size: NA
cdr3_aa: CASSELGTENTEAFF; cdr3_nt: TGCGCCAGCAGTGAGCTCGGGACAGAGAACACTGAAGCTTTCTTT; j_call: TRBJ1-1; d_call: TRBD1; v_call: TRBV10-2; clone_size: once
cdr3_aa: CASSLGGGPNEKLFF; cdr3_nt: TGCGCCAGCAGCTTGGGAGGGGGCCCTAATGAAAAACTGTTTTTT; j_call: TRBJ1-4; d_call: TRBD1; v_call: TRBV5-1; clone_size: NA
cdr3_aa: CASSDGQGAYGYTF; cdr3_nt: TGCGCCAGCAGCGATGGACAGGGGGCATATGGCTACACCTTC; j_call: TRBJ1-2; d_call: TRBD1; v_call: TRBV5-1; clone_size: NA
cdr3_aa: CASSQGQREGHFF; cdr3_nt: TGTGCCAGCAGCCAAGGCCAGCGGGAGGGCCACTTCTTC; j_call: TRBJ2-1; d_call: TRBD2; v_call: TRBV4-2; clone_size: NA
cdr3_aa: CASSLSDRGETQYF; cdr3_nt: TGCGCCAGCAGCTTGTCGGACAGGGGAGAGACCCAGTACTTC; j_call: TRBJ2-5; d_call: TRBD1; v_call: TRBV5-1; clone_size: NA
cdr3_aa: CASSPNRVTGELFF; cdr3_nt: TGTGCCAGTAGTCCGAACAGGGTGACCGGGGAGCTGTTTTTT; j_call: TRBJ2-2; d_call: NA; v_call: TRBV19; clone_size: NA
cdr3_aa: CASSVGQGVYEQYF; cdr3_nt: TGCGCCAGCAGCGTGGGACAGGGAGTCTACGAGCAGTACTTC; j_call: TRBJ2-7; d_call: TRBD1; v_call: TRBV5-1; clone_size: NA
cdr3_aa: CASSQILTGGGNTEAFF; cdr3_nt: TGCGCCAGCAGCCAAATTTTGACAGGGGGGGGGAACACTGAAGCTTTCTTT; j_call: TRBJ1-1; d_call: TRBD1; v_call: TRBV4-1; clone_size: NA
cdr3_aa: CASSEPQGESGSYEQYF; cdr3_nt: TGTGCCAGCAGTGAACCCCAGGGTGAATCGGGTTCCTACGAGCAGTACTTC; j_call: TRBJ2-7; d_call: NA; v_call: TRBV25-1; clone_size: NA
cdr3_aa: CASSPDRGDSPLHF; cdr3_nt: TGTGCCAGCTCACCGGACAGGGGAGATTCACCCCTCCACTTT; j_call: TRBJ1-6; d_call: TRBD1; v_call: TRBV18; clone_size: NA
cdr3_aa: CASSEVSQYTEAFF; cdr3_nt: TGTGCCAGCAGTGAGGTATCTCAGTACACTGAAGCTTTCTTT; j_call: TRBJ1-1; d_call: NA; v_call: TRBV2; clone_size: NA
cdr3_aa: CASRTGTPYEQYF; cdr3_nt: TGTGCCAGCAGAACAGGGACCCCCTACGAGCAGTACTTC; j_call: TRBJ2-7; d_call: NA; v_call: TRBV2; clone_size: NA
cdr3_aa: CASSAGQGNTIYF; cdr3_nt: TGTGCCAGCAGTGCGGGACAGGGAAACACCATATATTTT; j_call: TRBJ1-3; d_call: TRBD1; v_call: TRBV12-3/TRBV12-4; clone_size: NA
cdr3_aa: CASGQGSNQPQHF; cdr3_nt: TGTGCCAGCGGACAGGGTAGCAATCAGCCCCAGCATTTT; j_call: TRBJ1-5; d_call: TRBD1; v_call: TRBV18; clone_size: NA
cdr3_aa: CASGAPSGSNEQYF; cdr3_nt: TGTGCCAGCGGGGCTCCGAGCGGGAGTAACGAGCAGTACTTC; j_call: TRBJ2-7; d_call: TRBD2; v_call: TRBV6-5; clone_size: NA
cdr3_aa: CASSALAFDAEAFF; cdr3_nt: TGTGCCAGCAGCGCACTAGCATTTGACGCTGAAGCTTTCTTT; j_call: TRBJ1-1; d_call: NA; v_call: TRBV9; clone_size: NA
cdr3_aa: CASSLHGLAGEGAGELFF; cdr3_nt: TGTGCCAGCTCGCTTCACGGACTAGCGGGAGAAGGGGCCGGGGAGCTGTTTTTT; j_call: TRBJ2-2; d_call: TRBD2; v_call: TRBV18; clone_size: NA
cdr3_aa: CASSEKRGQGYTGELFF; cdr3_nt: TGCGCCAGCAGTGAGAAACGAGGACAGGGGTACACCGGGGAGCTGTTTTTT; j_call: TRBJ2-2; d_call: TRBD1; v_call: TRBV10-1; clone_size: once
cdr3_aa: CASGKLAGAGQFF; cdr3_nt: TGTGCTAGTGGGAAACTAGCGGGAGCGGGGCAGTTCTTC; j_call: TRBJ2-1; d_call: TRBD2; v_call: TRBV12-5; clone_size: NA
cdr3_aa: CASSLAGRGSYGYTF; cdr3_nt: TGCGCCAGCAGCTTGGCTGGACGGGGATCGTATGGCTACACCTTC; j_call: TRBJ1-2; d_call: NA; v_call: TRBV5-1; clone_size: NA
cdr3_aa: CASSLLQGNSPLHF; cdr3_nt: TGTGCCAGCAGCTTATTACAGGGAAATTCACCCCTCCACTTT; j_call: TRBJ1-6; d_call: NA; v_call: TRBV7-2; clone_size: NA